This T cell receptor (beta chain) was sequenced during a study of T-cell memory formation after mild COVID-19. Notes on the study in general: The study found contracting CD4+ clones mainly in CM and EM and contracting CD8+ clones in EMRA. The appearance of some responding clones in pre-infection memory suggested that cross-reactive memory joined. Clones that got smaller from day 15 to 85 had even CD4/CD8, while clones growing later tipped toward CD4+.

Comments on this clonotype: The target antigen is unknown.

After 5'RACE with constant-segment primers, TCR alpha and TCR beta cDNA libraries carrying sample barcodes and UMIs were obtained. TCRdb fed the 5' RACE reads into MiXCR, producing one record per CDR3 protein. Among roughly 200,000 distinct CDR3 sequences listed, about a fifth were seen once. The sequencing input was PBMCs or a T cell subset sorted from them (not recorded which). The receptor was derived from an adult woman who had mild COVID-19 (a few samples of this study predate the infection). Cell type and time point are not known.

The CDR3 protein is CASSLLAGARNEQFF. CDR3 sequence (DNA): TGTGCCAGCAGCCTCCTAGCGGGAGCTAGGAATGAGCAGTTCTTC. The chain couples TRBV12-3 or TRBV12-4 to TRBJ2-1; 10 bases are a match to TRBD2. The CDR3 length is 15 residues. The trim removed 6 bases at V and 7 bases at J, leaving 9 bases unmatched.